These 24 T cell receptor beta chains were sequenced from one sample in a study of blood T cell repertoires in COVID-19. Sequencing used immunoSEQ multiplex PCR; TCRdb keeps in-frame clones, though not all of them. The profile shows approximately 160,000 clones, roughly 85% of them singletons. The sample consisted of PBMCs or T cells enriched from blood (not recorded which). Every receptor here comes from a woman between 50 and 59 years old who had recovered from COVID-19.

The chain is built from TRBV11-3 and TRBJ2-1, with D maybe TRBD1 (5 bases). The CDR3 is made up of 15 amino acids. Germline assignment: CDR1 SGHNT and CDR2 YENEEA. The germline V and J ends were trimmed by 4 bases and 0 bases, with 10 bases remaining between them. Here the CDR3 DNA reads TGTGCCAGCAGCTCCCACAGGAGCTCCTACAATGAGCAGTTCTTC. Translated: CASSSHRSSYNEQFF.

The rearrangement links TRBV19 to TRBJ1-1, with a possible D match to TRBD1 (5 bases). The length of the CDR3 is 14 residues. The germline V and J ends were trimmed by 5 bases and 3 bases, with 13 bases remaining between them. The germline CDR1 and CDR2 sequences are LNHDA and SQIVND (reference sequence). CDR3 protein: CASSAGGWDTEAFF. The CDR3 DNA is TGTGCCAGTAGTGCGGGGGGATGGGACACTGAAGCTTTCTTT. Full variable domain (missing parts from reference TRBV19 and TRBJ1-1): DGGITQSPKYLFRKEGQNVTLSCEQNLNHDAMYWYRQDPGQGLRLIYYSQIVNDFQKGDIAEGYSVSREKKESFPLTVTSAQKNPTAFYLCASSAGGWDTEAFFGQGTRLTVV.

The rearrangement uses TRBV11-2 and TRBJ1-1, with a weak D call TRBD1 (6 bases). Germline CDR1 is SGHAT and CDR2 is FQNNGV. The CDR3 length is 13 residues. Trimming pared 0 bases from V and 11 bases from J, leaving 13 bases between. The CDR3 loop is CASSLDWAGVAFF. The CDR3 region has the DNA TGTGCCAGCAGCTTAGATTGGGCAGGGGTGGCTTTCTTT.

The gene calls are TRBV4-2 and TRBJ1-4; the match to TRBD1 covers 9 bases. Unmatched junction bases numbered 4, after V lost 1 base and J lost 7 bases. CDR1 LGHNA and CDR2 YNFKEQ come from the germline V gene. The CDR3 has 15 residues. The CDR3 DNA is TGTGCCAGCAGCCAAGGGGGACAGGGAGGTGAAAAACTGTTTTTT. Protein sequence: CASSQGGQGGEKLFF.

The chain carries TRBV14 and TRBJ2-3; the D gene is possibly TRBD1 (5 bases). With 0 bases removed from V and 5 bases from J, the gap between germline ends came to 15 bases. This CDR3 comprises 16 residues. CDR1 and CDR2 from the germline V gene are SGHDN and FVKESK. In DNA form, the CDR3 reads TGTGCCAGCAGCCAAGAATTTTCCAGGGCGATAGATACGCAGTATTTT. Its protein is CASSQEFSRAIDTQYF.

The chain has TRBV11-2 and TRBJ1-1; the D is unclear. Looked up from germline, CDR1 is SGHAT and CDR2 is FQNNGV. Trimming shortened V by 7 bases and J by 5 bases, and 17 bases separated the two germline ends. This CDR3 has 14 amino acids. As DNA, the CDR3 is TGTGCCAGCATCCCTTCAGCCCGAGGGACTGAAGCTTTCTTT. The encoded protein is CASIPSARGTEAFF.

The chain joins TRBV7-2 to TRBJ2-1, with 8 bases lining up with TRBD1. This CDR3 is built from 16 residues. Trimming removed 3 bases from V and 3 bases from J; junction bases left unmatched: 7. The germline CDR1 and CDR2 sequences are SGHTA and FQGNSA. The CDR3 nucleotides read TGTGCCAGCAGCTTCCGACAGGGGTCGGGCTACAATGAGCAGTTCTTC. This encodes CASSFRQGSGYNEQFF.

This chain connects TRBV5-1 to TRBJ2-2, with 10 bases that match TRBD2. This CDR3 is 16 amino acids long. Germline CDR1 and CDR2: SGHRS and YFSETQ. V shed 3 bases, J shed 7 bases, and the junction held 9 bases outside the gene matches. CDR3 protein: CASSSSGSGGGGELFF. The CDR3 DNA follows: TGCGCCAGCAGCTCTAGCGGGAGTGGAGGTGGCGGGGAGCTGTTTTTT.

The genes are TRBV19 and TRBJ1-1; 9 nucleotides align to TRBD1. With 10 bases clipped from V and 4 bases from J, the junction kept 4 bases outside the gene matches. Per the germline V gene, CDR1 is LNHDA and CDR2 is SQIVND (reference sequence). The CDR3 is made up of 12 amino acids. CDR3 DNA: TGTGCCACCAGACAGGGGGGCACTGAAGCTTTCTTT. This translates into CATRQGGTEAFF.

The chain employs TRBV27 and TRBJ2-7, with TRBD1 matching over 8 bases. There are 18 residues in the CDR3. Germline assignment: CDR1 MNHEY and CDR2 SMNVEV (reference sequence). The V gene end was trimmed by 5 bases and the J gene end by 3 bases; junction bases not matched to a gene: 18. The CDR3 bases are TGTGCCAGCAGTCTACCGGGACAGGCTTCACCACCTCTCTACGAGCAGTACGTC. Protein: CASSLPGQASPPLYEQYV.

The V gene is TRBV9, the J gene TRBJ2-1, with TRBD2 matching 11 bases. CDR1 and CDR2 from the germline V gene are SGDLS and YYNGEE. The V and J ends lost 3 bases and 5 bases, in that order; junction bases with no gene match: 4. The CDR3 length is 15 residues. The CDR3 DNA reads as TGTGCCAGCAGCGCTGGGACTAGCGGTCACAATGAGCAGTTCTTC. Translated, it gives CASSAGTSGHNEQFF.

V usage is TRBV5-1 and J usage is TRBJ1-5, with TRBD1 identical over 11 bases. The CDR3 totals 15 residues. J lost 4 bases, V lost 4 bases, and 4 bases had no gene match. Germline assignment: CDR1 SGHRS and CDR2 YFSETQ. CDR3 nucleotides: TGCGCCAGCAGCAACGGGACAGGGGGAAATCAGCCCCAGCATTTT. This codes for CASSNGTGGNQPQHF. The variable domain in full, completed from reference TRBV5-1 and TRBJ1-5, reads KAGVTQTPRYLIKTRGQQVTLSCSPISGHRSVSWYQQTPGQGLQFLFEYFSETQRNKGNFPGRFSGRQFSNSRSEMNVSTLELGDSALYLCASSNGTGGNQPQHFGDGTRLSIL.

This clone was observed a single time. The genes are TRBV28 and TRBJ2-5, with a weak D call TRBD1 (6 bases). The CDR3 length is 13 residues. V lost 2 bases and J lost 5, with 9 bases in between. Germline V gene sequence: CDR1 MDHEN, CDR2 SYDVKM. The DNA for the CDR3 is TGTGCCAGCAGTTTAGGGGGCTGGGAGACCCAGTACTTC. Protein sequence: CASSLGGWETQYF.

V usage is TRBV19 and J usage is TRBJ1-5, with D possibly TRBD1 on 6 matching bases. In germline, CDR1 is LNHDA, CDR2 SQIVND (reference sequence). Trimming pared 10 bases from V and 6 bases from J, leaving 22 bases between. This CDR3 is built from 15 residues. For the CDR3, the DNA is TGTGCCACTACCCTCGTCGGGGGGGCGGTTCAGCCCCAGCATTTT. Protein product: CATTLVGGAVQPQHF.

The rearrangement links TRBV28 to TRBJ1-1, with D possibly being TRBD1 (6 bases). The CDR3 totals 12 residues. V gave up 6 bases and J gave up 7 bases, with 12 bases separating them. Germline V gene lookup returns CDR1 MDHEN and CDR2 SYDVKM. The CDR3 nucleotides read TGTGCCAGCAGCCTTGGACAGCTTGAAGCTTTCTTT. It encodes CASSLGQLEAFF.

The chain links TRBV30 to TRBJ1-1; D unclear. The CDR3 extends over 16 amino acids. Germline V gene data show CDR1 as GTSNPN and CDR2 as SVGIG (reference sequence). V lost 0 bases and J 4 bases, leaving 18 bases between the germline ends. CDR3 nucleotide sequence: TGTGCCTGGAGTGTAACCGGTCGTCCCCCGGGCACTGAAGCTTTCTTT. It yields the protein CAWSVTGRPPGTEAFF. The entire variable domain, with the rest obtained from reference TRBV30 and TRBJ1-1, is as follows: SQTIHQWPATLVQPVGSPLSLECTVEGTSNPNLYWYRQAAGRGLQLLFYSVGIGQISSEVPQNLSASRPQDRQFILSSKKLLLSDSGFYLCAWSVTGRPPGTEAFFGQGTRLTVV.

This sequence joins TRBV2 and TRBJ1-6, with D maybe TRBD1 (5 bases). The V and J ends lost 5 bases and 9 bases respectively, with 14 bases between them. In germline, CDR1 is SNHLY, CDR2 FYNNEI. The CDR3 is 14 amino acids. The DNA for the CDR3 is TGTGCCAGCAGTCCCGGCCAGGGCGGTTCACCCCTCCACTTT. This encodes CASSPGQGGSPLHF.

The CDR3 sequence: CASSVAGNSNQPQHF. The CDR3 DNA reads TGTGCCAGCAGCGTAGCCGGGAATAGCAATCAGCCCCAGCATTTT. This rearrangement joins TRBV9 to TRBJ1-5; D gene unclear. Germline assignment: CDR1 SGDLS and CDR2 YYNGEE. The CDR3 sequence is 15 residues long. Deletions cut 0 bases from V and 0 bases from J, with 7 bases between. Full variable domain (outside the CDR3, taken from reference TRBV9 and TRBJ1-5): DSGVTQTPKHLITATGQRVTLRCSPRSGDLSVYWYQQSLDQGLQFLIQYYNGEERAKGNILERFSAQQFPDLHSELNLSSLELGDSALYFCASSVAGNSNQPQHFGDGTRLSIL.

The chain joins TRBV29-1 to TRBJ2-5; 7 bases map to TRBD1. The trim removed 5 bases at V and 5 bases at J, leaving 2 bases unmatched. Looked up from germline, CDR1 is SQVTM and CDR2 is ANQGSEA. The CDR3 totals 11 residues. CDR3 sequence (DNA): TGCAGCGTTAACAGGGGTGAGACCCAGTACTTC. Translated: CSVNRGETQYF. The variable domain in full, with the rest retrieved from reference TRBV29-1 and TRBJ2-5, is SAVISQKPSRDICQRGTSLTIQCQVDSQVTMMFWYRQQPGQSLTLIATANQGSEATYESGFVIDKFPISRPNLTFSTLTVSNMSPEDSSIYLCSVNRGETQYFGPGTRLLVL.

V is TRBV2 and J is TRBJ2-2; D possibly corresponds to TRBD1 (5 bases). V was pared by 7 bases and J by 4 bases, with 13 bases between. Germline values: CDR1 SNHLY, CDR2 FYNNEI. The CDR3 covers 14 residues. The CDR3 reads CASKSRVGTGELFF. The CDR3, as DNA: TGTGCCAGCAAAAGCAGGGTCGGCACCGGGGAGCTGTTTTTT.

The V call is TRBV5-1, the J call TRBJ1-2; TRBD1 matches 9 bases. V dropped 4 bases and J dropped 5; count of bases not matched to a gene: 3. In germline, CDR1 is SGHRS, CDR2 YFSETQ. The CDR3 consists of 13 residues. CDR3 DNA sequence: TGCGCCAGCAGCCCACAGGGGGCTTATGGCTACACCTTC. Protein: CASSPQGAYGYTF. Using reference TRBV5-1 and TRBJ1-2 for the parts outside the CDR3, the full variable domain is KAGVTQTPRYLIKTRGQQVTLSCSPISGHRSVSWYQQTPGQGLQFLFEYFSETQRNKGNFPGRFSGRQFSNSRSEMNVSTLELGDSALYLCASSPQGAYGYTFGSGTRLTVV.

The V call is TRBV3-1 (or the pseudogene TRBV3-2), the J call TRBJ1-4; D is unclear. The CDR3 totals 14 residues. The V end lost 4 bases, the J end lost 8 bases, and 14 bases lay between the germline ends. The germline gives CDR1 LGHDT, CDR2 YNNKEL (reference sequence). DNA of the CDR3: TGTGCCAGCAGCCTTCGACAAGGCGGGGAAAAACTGTTTTTT. This gives the protein CASSLRQGGEKLFF.

V gene TRBV20-1 combines with J gene TRBJ1-6; D unresolved. The CDR3 has 14 amino acids. Trimming cost V 6 bases and J 1 base, with 10 bases left between them. Germline V lookup: CDR1 DFQATT, CDR2 SNEGSKA (reference sequence). The CDR3, as DNA: TGCAGTGCCAGTGACCGTTCCTATAATTCACCCCTCCACTTT. Translation gives CSASDRSYNSPLHF.

The V gene is TRBV18, the J gene TRBJ1-4; 9 nucleotides line up with TRBD1. J gave up 7 bases and V 5 bases, and 14 bases lay outside the gene matches. The CDR3 contains 17 residues. CDR1 is KGHSH and CDR2 is LQKENI in the germline V gene. The CDR3 DNA follows: TGTGCCAGCTCAGCAATAGCAGCTCTGGACAGGGGTGAAAAACTGTTTTTT. Its translation is CASSAIAALDRGEKLFF.